Here is one T cell receptor beta chain with its context. The record originates from a study of blood T cell repertoires in COVID-19. Some clones are missing from TCRdb's copy, which holds only in-frame ones; the method was immunoSEQ multiplex PCR. Among more than 200,000 clones, roughly 90% were seen once, and the ten largest hold around 4%. Germline assignment: CDR1 GTSNPN and CDR2 SVGIG (reference sequence). The CDR3 runs to 13 residues. V dropped 5 bases and J dropped 2; count of bases not matched to a gene: 3. Sequenced: PBMCs or T cells enriched from blood (not recorded which). The chain carries TRBV30 and TRBJ2-3, with 8 bases fitting TRBD1. The source is a woman under 40 with acute COVID-19. CDR3 sequence reads: CAWGQGYTDTQYF. CDR3 nucleotide sequence: TGTGCCTGGGGACAGGGCTACACAGATACGCAGTATTTT.